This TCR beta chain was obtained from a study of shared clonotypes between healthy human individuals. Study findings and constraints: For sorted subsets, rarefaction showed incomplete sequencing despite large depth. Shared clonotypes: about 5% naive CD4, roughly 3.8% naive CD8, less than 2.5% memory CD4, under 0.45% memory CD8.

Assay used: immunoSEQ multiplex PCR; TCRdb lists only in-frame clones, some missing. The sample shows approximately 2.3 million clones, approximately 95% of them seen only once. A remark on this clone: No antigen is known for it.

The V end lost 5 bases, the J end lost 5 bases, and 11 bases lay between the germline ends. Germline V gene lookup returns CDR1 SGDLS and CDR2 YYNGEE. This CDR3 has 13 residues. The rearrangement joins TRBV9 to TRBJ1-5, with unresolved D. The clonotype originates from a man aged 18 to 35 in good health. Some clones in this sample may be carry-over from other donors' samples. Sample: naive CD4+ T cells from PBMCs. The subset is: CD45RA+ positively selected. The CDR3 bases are TGTGCCAGCAGTCCTAGTGGGGATCAGCCCCAGCATTTT. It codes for CASSPSGDQPQHF. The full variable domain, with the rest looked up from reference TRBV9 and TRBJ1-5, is DSGVTQTPKHLITATGQRVTLRCSPRSGDLSVYWYQQSLDQGLQFLIQYYNGEERAKGNILERFSAQQFPDLHSELNLSSLELGDSALYFCASSPSGDQPQHFGDGTRLSIL.